These T cell receptor beta chains were read from a single sample in a study of CD8+CD57+ T cells in acquired aplastic anemia. TCRdb itself ran the reads through MiXCR, one entry per CDR3 protein. This sample carries around 430,000 distinct CDR3 sequences, around 30% of them seen once, and the ten largest clones take around 0.82%. Sample: sorted CD4+, CD8+, or CD8+CD57+ T cells (not recorded which) from PBMCs. These receptors were collected from a human donor with aplastic anemia. Each CDR3 is given with its conserved first and last residue. D genes are given only for firm matches. Rows may omit the clone size; those that give it use once, few, many or a size class.

>TRBV25-1|NA|TRBJ2-2|TRBD2
CASSVGQFIAGEAGELFF
TGTGCCAGCAGCGTAGGTCAGTTTATAGCGGGAGAGGCCGGGGAGCTGTTTTTT
>TRBV7-2|many|TRBJ1-1|NA
CASSLSRGNTEAFF
TGTGCCAGCAGCCTTAGTAGGGGCAACACTGAAGCTTTCTTT
>TRBV7-8|few|TRBJ2-1|TRBD1
CASALDRGRGNEQFF
TGTGCCAGCGCCTTGGACAGGGGGAGGGGGAATGAGCAGTTCTTC
>TRBV14|many|TRBJ2-7|TRBD2
CASSRGSGRAYEQYF
TGTGCCAGCAGCCGCGGTAGCGGGAGGGCCTACGAGCAGTACTTC
>TRBV7-8|few|TRBJ1-3|NA
CASSLTYDSGNTIYF
TGTGCCAGCAGCCTTACATACGACTCTGGAAACACCATATATTTT
>TRBV20-1|NA|TRBJ2-1|TRBD1
CSAPGQGDNEQFF
TGCAGTGCTCCGGGACAGGGGGACAATGAGCAGTTCTTC
>TRBV10-2|NA|TRBJ2-5|TRBD2
CASRPGTSGLQETQYF
TGCGCCAGCCGACCCGGGACTAGCGGGCTCCAAGAGACCCAGTACTTC
>TRBV6-5|NA|TRBJ2-1|NA
CASSYSRNYNEQFF
TGTGCCAGCAGTTACTCGCGCAATTACAATGAGCAGTTCTTC
>TRBV19|many|TRBJ1-5|TRBD1
CASSIDRGSNQPQHF
TGTGCCAGTAGTATCGACAGGGGAAGTAATCAGCCCCAGCATTTT
>TRBV15|NA|TRBJ1-5|NA
CAASRESDQPQHF
TGTGCCGCCAGCAGAGAGTCCGATCAGCCCCAGCATTTT
>TRBV5-1|NA|TRBJ1-4|NA
CASSLGPLPRDDEKLFF
TGCGCCAGCAGCCTGGGACCCCTCCCCAGGGACGATGAAAAACTGTTTTTT
>TRBV6-1|many|TRBJ1-1|NA
CASSKQENTEAFF
TGTGCCAGCAGTAAACAGGAGAACACTGAAGCTTTCTTT
>TRBV15|NA|TRBJ2-1|NA
CATSRDGGNEQFF
TGTGCCACCAGCAGAGATGGGGGCAATGAGCAGTTCTTC
>TRBV7-3|NA|TRBJ2-2|NA
CASSPETRAGELFF
TGTGCCAGCAGTCCAGAGACCCGTGCCGGGGAGCTGTTTTTT
>TRBV15|NA|TRBJ1-1|NA
CAASRVSGLGNTEAFF
TGTGCCGCCAGCAGAGTCAGTGGGTTGGGGAACACTGAAGCTTTCTTT
>TRBV19|few|TRBJ1-2|TRBD1
CASSMIGTGLNYGYTF
TGTGCCAGTAGTATGATAGGGACAGGGCTAAACTATGGCTACACCTTC
>TRBV20-1|many|TRBJ2-1|NA
CSATVGGGYNEQFF
TGCAGTGCTACGGTCGGGGGAGGCTACAATGAGCAGTTCTTC
>TRBV2|NA|TRBJ2-2|NA
CASGAVNTGELFF
TGTGCCAGCGGGGCAGTGAACACCGGGGAGCTGTTTTTT
>TRBV12-5|NA|TRBJ2-1|NA
CASGLNDWANEQFF
TGTGCTAGTGGTTTGAACGACTGGGCTAATGAGCAGTTCTTC
>TRBV19|many|TRBJ1-1|NA
CASSRGGHTEAFF
TGTGCCAGTAGCCGGGGGGGACACACTGAAGCTTTCTTT
>TRBV9|NA|TRBJ2-1|TRBD1
CASSVQTRDRDNEQFF
TGTGCCAGCAGCGTGCAAACCCGGGACAGGGACAATGAGCAGTTCTTC
>TRBV24-1|NA|TRBJ1-2|TRBD1
CATSAETGDYGYTF
TGTGCCACCAGTGCTGAGACAGGGGACTATGGCTACACCTTC
>TRBV12-3/TRBV12-4|NA|TRBJ2-7|TRBD2
CASSFTSGYEQYF
TGTGCCAGCAGTTTTACTAGCGGCTACGAGCAGTACTTC
>TRBV10-3|NA|TRBJ2-7|TRBD2
CAISESSSGVYEQYF
TGTGCCATCAGTGAATCTTCTAGCGGGGTCTACGAGCAGTACTTC
>TRBV5-1|few|TRBJ2-7|TRBD2
CASSSGLAGNYEQYF
TGCGCCAGCAGCTCGGGACTAGCGGGAAACTACGAGCAGTACTTC
>TRBV4-1|NA|TRBJ2-7|NA
CASSPNPDSFSDEQYF
TGCGCCAGCAGCCCAAACCCCGACTCCTTCTCGGACGAGCAGTACTTC
>TRBV20-1|few|TRBJ2-1|TRBD2
CSAPVGGSSYNEQFF
TGCAGTGCCCCGGTGGGGGGGAGCTCCTACAATGAGCAGTTCTTC
>TRBV5-1|many|TRBJ2-7|NA
CASKGSYEQYF
TGCGCCAGCAAGGGGTCCTACGAGCAGTACTTC
>TRBV29-1|NA|TRBJ1-5|NA
CSAVGVQGQTQHF
TGCAGCGCCGTCGGGGTACAAGGGCAGACCCAGCATTTT
>TRBV20-1|many|TRBJ1-2|TRBD1
CSARTGGHGYTF
TGCAGTGCTAGAACAGGGGGCCATGGCTACACCTTC
>TRBV20-1|many|TRBJ1-6|NA
CSAHPRQTSSPLHF
TGCAGTGCCCATCCGAGACAGACTTCCTCACCCCTCCACTTT
>TRBV6-1|NA|TRBJ1-5|TRBD1
CASRSTGNNQPQHF
TGTGCCAGCAGATCGACAGGGAACAATCAGCCCCAGCATTTT
>TRBV20-1|NA|TRBJ2-7|TRBD2
CSARAPLGGGGSYEQYF
TGCAGTGCTAGAGCCCCCCTTGGCGGGGGGGGTTCCTACGAGCAGTACTTC
>TRBV19|once|TRBJ2-1|NA
CASSIRRHNEQFF
TGTGCCAGTAGTATAAGGCGCCACAATGAGCAGTTCTTC
>TRBV2|NA|TRBJ1-1|NA
CASSLSVGALNTEAFF
TGTGCCAGCAGTTTATCTGTTGGGGCCTTGAACACTGAAGCTTTCTTT
>TRBV19|few|TRBJ2-3|NA
CASSTDNTDTQYF
TGTGCCAGTAGTACTGACAACACAGATACGCAGTATTTT
>TRBV7-2|many|TRBJ2-7|TRBD2
CASSSGTSGGYEQYF
TGTGCCAGCAGCTCCGGGACTAGCGGGGGCTACGAGCAGTACTTC
>TRBV10-1|NA|TRBJ1-2|TRBD1
CASSGLCRDSNYGYTF
TGCGCCAGCAGTGGTCTGTGCCGGGACAGTAACTATGGCTACACCTTC
>TRBV29-1|many|TRBJ1-1|TRBD1
CSARAGTGYEGAFF
TGCAGCGCCCGAGCAGGGACAGGGTATGAAGGAGCTTTCTTT
>TRBV18|few|TRBJ2-7|NA
CASSPNVYEQYF
TGTGCCAGCTCACCGAATGTGTACGAGCAGTACTTC
>TRBV25-1|many|TRBJ1-1|NA
CASSPQDQLRAFF
TGTGCCAGCAGTCCCCAGGACCAACTCCGAGCTTTCTTT
>TRBV2|NA|TRBJ2-7|TRBD1
CASSLTGNQPQQYF
TGTGCCAGCAGTTTGACAGGGAATCAGCCCCAGCAGTACTTC
>TRBV6-5|NA|TRBJ2-7|NA
CASSYLSEQYF
TGTGCCAGCAGTTACCTCTCGGAGCAGTACTTC